This T cell receptor (beta chain) was profiled in a study of T-cell memory formation after mild COVID-19. TCRdb reanalysed the 5' RACE reads using MiXCR and keeps one entry per CDR3 protein. The data hold 400,000 to 500,000 distinct CDR3 sequences, with approximately 18% observed a single time. Whole-study findings and limits: Second-wave clones reaching peak frequency on day 37 lacked confirmed SARS-CoV-2 specificity.

As concerns this clonotype: As yet, its antigen is unknown.

The V gene end was trimmed by 1 base and the J gene end by 3 bases; junction bases not matched to a gene: 4. CDR3 size: 15 residues. CDR1 LGHNA and CDR2 YNFKEQ come from the germline V gene. This sequence was found in a man younger than 30 who had mild COVID-19 (a few samples of this study predate the infection). Cell type and time point are not known. Sequenced: PBMCs or a T cell subset sorted from them (not recorded which). The chain has TRBV4-2 and TRBJ1-1; 8 bases line up with TRBD1. Written as DNA, the CDR3 is TGTGCCAGCAGCCAAGGCTCAGGGGGCGACACTGAAGCTTTCTTT. The encoded protein is CASSQGSGGDTEAFF.